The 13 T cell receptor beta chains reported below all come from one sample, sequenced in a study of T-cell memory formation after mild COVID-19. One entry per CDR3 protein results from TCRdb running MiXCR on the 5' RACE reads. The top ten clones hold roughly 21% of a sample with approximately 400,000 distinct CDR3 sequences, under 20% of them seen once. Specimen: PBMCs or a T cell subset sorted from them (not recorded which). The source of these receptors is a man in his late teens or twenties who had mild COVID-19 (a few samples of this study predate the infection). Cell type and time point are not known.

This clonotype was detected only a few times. This chain's CDR3 is CASSSFTGTYEQYF. CDR3 sequence (DNA): TGCGCCAGCAGCTCTTTTACAGGCACCTACGAGCAGTACTTC. V usage is TRBV5-1 and J usage is TRBJ2-7, with D maybe TRBD1 (5 bases). The CDR3 is 14 residues long. Germline-derived CDR1 and CDR2 are SGHRS and YFSETQ. V was trimmed by 3 bases and J by 2 bases, leaving 12 bases between them.

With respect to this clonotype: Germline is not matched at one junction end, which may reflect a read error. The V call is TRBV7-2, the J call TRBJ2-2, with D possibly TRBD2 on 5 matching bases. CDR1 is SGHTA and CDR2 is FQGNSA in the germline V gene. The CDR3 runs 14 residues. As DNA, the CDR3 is TGTGCCAGCAGCCCGTGGGCAGGATCCGGGGAGATGTTTTTT. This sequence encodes CASSPWAGSGEMFF.

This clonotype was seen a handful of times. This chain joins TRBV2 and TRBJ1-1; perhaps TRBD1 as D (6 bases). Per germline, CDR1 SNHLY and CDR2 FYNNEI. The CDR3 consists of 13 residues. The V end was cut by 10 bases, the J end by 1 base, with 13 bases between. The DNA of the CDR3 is TGTGCCACCCAGGGACACCCGAACACTGAAGCTTTCTTT. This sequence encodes CATQGHPNTEAFF. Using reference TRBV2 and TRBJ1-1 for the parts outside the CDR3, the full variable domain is EPEVTQTPSHQVTQMGQEVILRCVPISNHLYFYWYRQILGQKVEFLVSFYNNEISEKSEIFDDQFSVERPDGSNFTLKIRSTKLEDSAMYFCATQGHPNTEAFFGQGTRLTVV.

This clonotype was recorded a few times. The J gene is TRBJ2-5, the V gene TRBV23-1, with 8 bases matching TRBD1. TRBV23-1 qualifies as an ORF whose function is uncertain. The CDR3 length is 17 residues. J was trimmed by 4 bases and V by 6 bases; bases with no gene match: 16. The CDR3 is CASRQRTGFFLGETQYF. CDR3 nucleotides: TGCGCCAGCAGGCAGCGGACAGGGTTTTTCCTTGGAGAGACCCAGTACTTC.

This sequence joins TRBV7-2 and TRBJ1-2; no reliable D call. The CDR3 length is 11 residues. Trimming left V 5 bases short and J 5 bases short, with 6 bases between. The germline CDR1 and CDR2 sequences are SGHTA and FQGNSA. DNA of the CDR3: TGTGCCAGCAGCCCCCCGTATGGCTACACCTTC. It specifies CASSPPYGYTF.

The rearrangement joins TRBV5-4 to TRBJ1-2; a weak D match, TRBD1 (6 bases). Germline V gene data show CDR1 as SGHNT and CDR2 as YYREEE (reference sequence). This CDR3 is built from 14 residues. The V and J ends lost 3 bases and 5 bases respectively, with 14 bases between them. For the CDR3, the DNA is TGTGCCAGCAGCTCAAAGACAGGAACTTATGGCTACACCTTC. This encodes CASSSKTGTYGYTF.

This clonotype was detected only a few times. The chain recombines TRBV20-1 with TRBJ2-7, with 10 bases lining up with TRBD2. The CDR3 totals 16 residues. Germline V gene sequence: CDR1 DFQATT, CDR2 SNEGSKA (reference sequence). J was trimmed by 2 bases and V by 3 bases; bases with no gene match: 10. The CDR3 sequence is CSASYLSGGTTYEQYF. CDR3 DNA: TGCAGTGCTAGCTACCTTAGCGGGGGGACTACCTACGAGCAGTACTTC.

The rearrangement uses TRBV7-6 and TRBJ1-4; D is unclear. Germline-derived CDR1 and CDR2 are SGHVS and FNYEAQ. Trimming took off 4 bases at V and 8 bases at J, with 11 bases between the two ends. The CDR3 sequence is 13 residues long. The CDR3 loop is CASSSPNGEKLFF. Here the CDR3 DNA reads TGTGCCAGCAGCTCACCGAACGGGGAAAAACTGTTTTTT. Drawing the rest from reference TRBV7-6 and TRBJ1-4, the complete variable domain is GAGVSQSPRYKVTKRGQDVALRCDPISGHVSLYWYRQALGQGPEFLTYFNYEAQQDKSGLPNDRFSAERPEGSISTLTIQRTEQRDSAMYRCASSSPNGEKLFFGSGTQLSVL.

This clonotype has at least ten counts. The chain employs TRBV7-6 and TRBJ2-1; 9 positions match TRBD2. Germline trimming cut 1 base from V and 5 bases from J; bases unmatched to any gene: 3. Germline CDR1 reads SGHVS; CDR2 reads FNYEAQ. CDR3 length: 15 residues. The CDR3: CASSLGLADNNEQFF. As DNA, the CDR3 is TGTGCCAGCAGCTTAGGACTAGCGGACAACAATGAGCAGTTCTTC.

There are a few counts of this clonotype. CDR3 loop: CASSPRRQQETQYF. The DNA for the CDR3 is TGTGCCAGCAGCCCGAGACGGCAGCAAGAGACCCAGTACTTC. The gene calls are TRBV7-8 and TRBJ2-5; unclear D gene. Trimming cost V 5 bases and J 2 bases, with 12 bases left between them. The germline CDR1 and CDR2 sequences are SGHVS and FQNEAQ. The CDR3 is 14 amino acids.

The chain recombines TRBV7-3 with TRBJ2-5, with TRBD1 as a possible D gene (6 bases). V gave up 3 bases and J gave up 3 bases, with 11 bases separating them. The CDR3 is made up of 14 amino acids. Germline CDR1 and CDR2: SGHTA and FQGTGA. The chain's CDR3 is CASSFTGTKETQYF. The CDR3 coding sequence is TGTGCCAGCAGCTTTACAGGGACCAAAGAGACCCAGTACTTC.

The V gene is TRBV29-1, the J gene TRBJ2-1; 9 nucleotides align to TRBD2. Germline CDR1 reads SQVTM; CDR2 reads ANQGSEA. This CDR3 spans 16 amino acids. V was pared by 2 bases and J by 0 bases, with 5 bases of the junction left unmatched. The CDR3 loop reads CSVESASGASYNEQFF. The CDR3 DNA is TGCAGCGTTGAATCGGCTAGCGGGGCCTCCTACAATGAGCAGTTCTTC.

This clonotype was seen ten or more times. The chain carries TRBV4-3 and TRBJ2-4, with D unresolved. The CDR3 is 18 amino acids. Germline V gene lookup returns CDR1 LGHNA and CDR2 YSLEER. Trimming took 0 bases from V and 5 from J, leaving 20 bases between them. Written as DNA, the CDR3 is TGCGCCAGCAGCCAAGAGGCATCCCGTGACAAGGTGGAAAACATTCAGTACTTC. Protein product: CASSQEASRDKVENIQYF.